This T cell receptor (beta chain) was retrieved from a study of T-cell reconstitution after alpha-beta-depleted transplantation in children. V was trimmed by 0 bases and J by 4 bases, leaving 6 bases between them. The CDR3 totals 12 residues. Looked up from germline, CDR1 is DFQATT and CDR2 is SNEGSKA (reference sequence). Using unique molecular identifiers, the investigators prepared the TCRbeta library. TCRdb processed the PCR reads anew with MiXCR; each CDR3 protein has one entry. The profile covers some 640,000 distinct CDR3 sequences, with 15% to 20% appearing a single time and 1.1% taken by the ten largest. This clonotype was counted between two and nine times.

This sequence was found in a human donor who donated a stem cell graft to a child with acute myeloid leukemia. The source material was PBMCs from the stem cell graft donor, sampled from the stem cell graft. This chain uses TRBV20-1 with TRBJ1-2; D gene ambiguous. The CDR3 reads CSARDQSYGYTF. The DNA for the CDR3 is TGCAGTGCTAGAGATCAGTCCTATGGCTACACCTTC.